The clone carrying this TCR beta chain was picked up one time. Its antigen remains unknown. Mismatch with germline at one junction end may stem from a read error. The data stem from a study of identical twins. General study points: Invariant MAIT and iNKT cells are populations that could partly confound zero-insertion analyses.

This CDR3 comprises 15 residues. CDR1 MDHEN and CDR2 SYDVKM come from the germline V gene. TCRdb reanalysed the 5' RACE reads using MiXCR and keeps one entry per CDR3 protein. The sample lists more than 400,000 distinct CDR3 sequences, 13% to 15% occurring once. Separately, the same data were catalogued under a study of yellow fever vaccine responses in identical twins.

This sequence was found in a woman aged 18-30 years in good health. The gene calls are TRBV28 and TRBJ2-1; 10 nucleotides agree with TRBD2. Sequencing input: CD4+ T cells sorted from blood. CDR3 residues: CASRRAGGLYNEHFF. The CDR3 DNA reads as TGTGCCAGCCGAAGAGCGGGAGGGCTTTACAATGAGCATTTCTTC.